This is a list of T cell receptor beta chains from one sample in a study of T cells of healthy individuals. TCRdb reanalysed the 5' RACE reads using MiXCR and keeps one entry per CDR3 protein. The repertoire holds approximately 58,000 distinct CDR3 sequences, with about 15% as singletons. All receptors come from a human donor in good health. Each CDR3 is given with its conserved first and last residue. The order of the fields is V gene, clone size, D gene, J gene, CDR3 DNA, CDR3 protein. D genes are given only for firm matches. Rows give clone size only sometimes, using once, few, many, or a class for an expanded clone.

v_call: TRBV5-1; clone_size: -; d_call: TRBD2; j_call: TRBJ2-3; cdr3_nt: TGCGCCAGCAGCTTGGTGGGAGGGGTCCCCACAGATACGCAGTATTTT; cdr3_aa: CASSLVGGVPTDTQYF
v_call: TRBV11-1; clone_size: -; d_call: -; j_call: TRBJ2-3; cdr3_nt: TGTGCCAGCAGCCCGAGACAGACAGATACGCAGTATTTT; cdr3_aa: CASSPRQTDTQYF
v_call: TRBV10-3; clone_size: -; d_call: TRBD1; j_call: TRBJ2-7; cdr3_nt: TGTGCCATCAGTGAGTCTGGGACAGGCTCACCCTACGAGCAGTACTTC; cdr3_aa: CAISESGTGSPYEQYF
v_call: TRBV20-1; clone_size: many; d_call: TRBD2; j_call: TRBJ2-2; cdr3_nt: TGCAGTGCTAGGAAGGGCGGGAGAGACACCGGGGAGCTGTTTTTT; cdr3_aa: CSARKGGRDTGELFF
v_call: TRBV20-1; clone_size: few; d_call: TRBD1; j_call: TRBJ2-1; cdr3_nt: TGCAGTGCGGACCGGGACAGTGGAACCTACAATGAGCAGTTCTTC; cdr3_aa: CSADRDSGTYNEQFF
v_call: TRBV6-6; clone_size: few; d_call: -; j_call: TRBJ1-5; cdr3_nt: TGTGCCAGCAGTACAGCAAATCAGCCCCAGCATTTT; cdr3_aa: CASSTANQPQHF
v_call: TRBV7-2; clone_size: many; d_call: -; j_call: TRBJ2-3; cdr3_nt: TGTGCCAGCAGCTTAGAGGGAGTGGATACGCAGTATTTT; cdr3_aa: CASSLEGVDTQYF
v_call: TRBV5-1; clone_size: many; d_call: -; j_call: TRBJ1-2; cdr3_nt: TGCGCCAGCAGCTTGGAACGGGAGATTTATGGCTACACCTTC; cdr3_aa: CASSLEREIYGYTF
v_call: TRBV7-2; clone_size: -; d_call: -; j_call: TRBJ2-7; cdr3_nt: TGTGCCAGCGGCTTAGGCGGTAGCTCCTACGAGCAGTACTTC; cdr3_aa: CASGLGGSSYEQYF
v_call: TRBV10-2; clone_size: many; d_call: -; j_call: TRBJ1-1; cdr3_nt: TGCGCCAGCAGGGTGGGCCAGATGAACACTGAAGCTTTCTTT; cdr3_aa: CASRVGQMNTEAFF
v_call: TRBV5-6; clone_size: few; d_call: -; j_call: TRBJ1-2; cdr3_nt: TGTGCCAGCGCCCCAGGCGGGGCAGTCTATGGCTACACCTTC; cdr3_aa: CASAPGGAVYGYTF
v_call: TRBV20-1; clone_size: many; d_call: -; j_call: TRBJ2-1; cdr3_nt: TGCAGTGCTAGAGTTTCGGCCATATACAATGAGCAGTTCTTC; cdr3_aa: CSARVSAIYNEQFF
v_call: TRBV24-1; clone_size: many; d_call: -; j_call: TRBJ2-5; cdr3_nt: TGTGCCACCAGTGCAGTTTTCACAGGAGAAGAGACCCAGTACTTC; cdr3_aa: CATSAVFTGEETQYF
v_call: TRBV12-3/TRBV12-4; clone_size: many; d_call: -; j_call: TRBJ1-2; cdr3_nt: TGTGCCAGCACTCAAGGGTTAGCTAACTATGGCTACACCTTC; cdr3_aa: CASTQGLANYGYTF
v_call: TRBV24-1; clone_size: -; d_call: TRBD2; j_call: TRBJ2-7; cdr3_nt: TGTGCCACCTGGGAGGGAGGTTTCTCCTACGAGCAGTACTTC; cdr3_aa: CATWEGGFSYEQYF
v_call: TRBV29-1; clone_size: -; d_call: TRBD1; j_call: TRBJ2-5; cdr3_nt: TGCAGCGCTATACAGGGGCAAGAGACCCAGTACTTC; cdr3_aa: CSAIQGQETQYF
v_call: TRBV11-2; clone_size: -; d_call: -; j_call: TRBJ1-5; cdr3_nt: TGTGCCAGCAGCTTTGGTACGAGTAATCAGCCCCAGCATTTT; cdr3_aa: CASSFGTSNQPQHF
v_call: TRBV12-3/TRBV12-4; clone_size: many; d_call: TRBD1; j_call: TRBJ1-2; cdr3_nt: TGTGCCAGCAGTTTCCGGGACAGAATCCTTTATGGCTACACCTTC; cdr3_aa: CASSFRDRILYGYTF
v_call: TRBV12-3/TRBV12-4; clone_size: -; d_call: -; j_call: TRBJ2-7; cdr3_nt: TGTGCCAGCAGTTTATGGTACGAGCAGTACTTC; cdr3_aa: CASSLWYEQYF
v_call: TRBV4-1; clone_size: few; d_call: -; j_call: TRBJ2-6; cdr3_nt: TGCGCCAGCAGCCCGGCTGGGGCCAACGTCCTGACTTTC; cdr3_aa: CASSPAGANVLTF
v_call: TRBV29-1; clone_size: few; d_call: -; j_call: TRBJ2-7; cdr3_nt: TGCAGCGTTGGGGACTGGCTCGGTGAGCAGTACTTC; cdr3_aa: CSVGDWLGEQYF
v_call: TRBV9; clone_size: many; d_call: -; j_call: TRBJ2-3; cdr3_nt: TGTGCCAGCAGCGTATGGGGGAATACAGATACGCAGTATTTT; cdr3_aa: CASSVWGNTDTQYF
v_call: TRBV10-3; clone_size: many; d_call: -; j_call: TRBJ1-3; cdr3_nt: TGTGCCATCAGTGTGGAGGGACACGGAAACACCATATATTTT; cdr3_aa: CAISVEGHGNTIYF
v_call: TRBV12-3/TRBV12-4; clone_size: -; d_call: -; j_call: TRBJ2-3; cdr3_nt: TGTGCCAGCACTGACAGGAGTGCAGATACGCAGTATTTT; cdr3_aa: CASTDRSADTQYF
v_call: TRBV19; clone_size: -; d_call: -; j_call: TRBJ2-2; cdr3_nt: TGTGCCAGTTACCCGACGCCGAACACCGGGGAGCTGTTTTTT; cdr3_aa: CASYPTPNTGELFF